This TCR beta chain appears in the sequencing data of a study of shared clonotypes between healthy human individuals. Study results and caveats: Naive subsets generally had larger estimated richness than memory subsets.

Deep level was the assay's run setting. Around 200 ng DNA, tens of thousands of T cell genomes, went into each sorted-subset replicate PCR. This table comes from immunoSEQ multiplex PCR, and its TCRdb copy is limited to in-frame clones, with some not included. Found here are under 600,000 clones, 95% to 98% of them singletons; the top ten hold around 0.058%. Splitting the CD4+ cells yielded a CD45RA+ naive subset and a CD45RA-negative memory subset. V lost 3 bases, J lost 1 base, and 10 bases lay in between. The CDR3 is made up of 15 amino acids. Per the germline V gene, CDR1 is KGHSH and CDR2 is LQKENI. On this clone itself: Its matching antigen is unknown.

The sequencing sample was made of naive CD4+ T cells sorted from blood. Subset here: CD45RA+ positively selected. This TCR came from a woman in her twenties or thirties in good health. The genes are TRBV18 and TRBJ2-1, with D tentatively TRBD2 (5 bases). The CDR3 here is CASSPEGYSYNEQFF. The DNA for the CDR3 is TGTGCCAGCTCACCCGAGGGCTATTCCTACAATGAGCAGTTCTTC.